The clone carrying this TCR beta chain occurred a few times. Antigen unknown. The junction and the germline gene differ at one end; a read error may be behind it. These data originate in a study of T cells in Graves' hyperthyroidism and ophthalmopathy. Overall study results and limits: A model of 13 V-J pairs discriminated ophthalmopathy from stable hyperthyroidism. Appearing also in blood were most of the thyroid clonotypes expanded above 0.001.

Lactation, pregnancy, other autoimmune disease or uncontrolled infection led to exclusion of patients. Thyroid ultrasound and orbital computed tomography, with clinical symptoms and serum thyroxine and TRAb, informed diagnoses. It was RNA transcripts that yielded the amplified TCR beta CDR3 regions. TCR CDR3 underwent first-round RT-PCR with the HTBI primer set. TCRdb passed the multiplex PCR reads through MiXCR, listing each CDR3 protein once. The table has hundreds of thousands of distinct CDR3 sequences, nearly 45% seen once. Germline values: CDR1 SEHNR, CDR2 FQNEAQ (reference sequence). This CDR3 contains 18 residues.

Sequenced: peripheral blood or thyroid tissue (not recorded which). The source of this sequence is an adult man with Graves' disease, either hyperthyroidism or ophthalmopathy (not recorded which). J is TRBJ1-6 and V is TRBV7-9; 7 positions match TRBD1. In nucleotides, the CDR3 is TGCGCCAGCAGCCACTCGACAGGGATGAGCTCCTATAATTCACCCCTCCACTTT. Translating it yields CASSHSTGMSSYNSPLHF.